The 27 T cell receptor beta chains reported below all come from one sample, sequenced in a study of blood T cells in healthy people across ages. The authors ran a second PCR of about 7 to 12 cycles using a sample-barcoded 5' primer and a J-beta primer mix. TCRdb reanalysed the 5' RACE reads using MiXCR and keeps one entry per CDR3 protein. The sample carries approximately 1,000,000 distinct CDR3 sequences, under 55% recorded once. Material for sequencing was blood. Every receptor here comes from a woman aged 60 to 75 in good health.

This chain links TRBV24-1 with TRBJ2-7; tentatively, D is TRBD1 (5 bases). CDR3 length equals 13 residues. Germline V gene sequence: CDR1 KGHDR, CDR2 SFDVKD. The ends were cut back, 4 bases at V and 7 bases at J, with 13 bases in the middle. CDR3: CATSEPASGEQYF. The CDR3 coding sequence is TGTGCCACCAGTGAACCCGCATCAGGGGAGCAGTACTTC.

The table lists this clonotype with a few counts. The V call is TRBV5-1, the J call TRBJ2-1; weak D call: TRBD2 (5 bases). V was pared by 0 bases and J by 8 bases, with 12 bases between. Germline-derived CDR1 and CDR2 are SGHRS and YFSETQ. The CDR3 extends over 14 amino acids. The CDR3 DNA follows: TGCGCCAGCAGCTTGGAACTAGACTCGGATGAGCAGTTCTTC. Translated: CASSLELDSDEQFF.

There are many counts of this clonotype. This chain links TRBV29-1 with TRBJ2-1; D not certain. CDR3 length: 11 amino acids. CDR1 SQVTM and CDR2 ANQGSEA come from the germline V gene. V was trimmed by 1 base and J by 8 bases, leaving 6 bases between them. The CDR3 spells CSVEGPDEQFF. CDR3 DNA sequence: TGCAGCGTTGAAGGACCCGATGAGCAGTTCTTC.

V gene TRBV5-1 combines with J gene TRBJ2-5, with TRBD2 as a possible D gene (6 bases). The CDR3 has 17 amino acids. Germline-derived CDR1 and CDR2 are SGHRS and YFSETQ. Trimming stripped 1 base from V and 5 bases from J, with 21 bases between. The CDR3 is CASSLTIADPLGETQYF. The CDR3 bases are TGCGCCAGCAGCTTGACGATAGCGGACCCTTTAGGGGAGACCCAGTACTTC.

The rearrangement uses TRBV12-3 or TRBV12-4 and TRBJ2-2, with 9 bases identical to TRBD2. V trimming: 2 bases; J trimming: 1 base; junction bases outside the gene matches: 14. This CDR3 is built from 20 residues. CDR3: CASSLWGRLAGVENTGELFF. In DNA form, the CDR3 reads TGTGCCAGCAGTTTATGGGGGCGCTTAGCGGGAGTTGAGAACACCGGGGAGCTGTTTTTT.

This chain uses TRBV25-1 with TRBJ2-5, with D tentatively TRBD2 (5 bases). Germline lookup yields CDR1 MGHDK and CDR2 SYGVNS. This CDR3 is 15 amino acids long. The V and J ends lost 4 bases and 5 bases respectively, with 17 bases between them. This CDR3 is CASSVVSLPGETQYF. The CDR3 DNA follows: TGTGCCAGCAGTGTTGTCTCCCTGCCGGGGGAGACCCAGTACTTC.

The chain links TRBV10-2 to TRBJ1-5, with no clear D. Germline V CDR1 and CDR2: WSHSY, SAAADI. Trimming left V 7 bases short and J 0 bases short, with 10 bases between. This CDR3 has 14 residues. The CDR3 DNA reads as TGCGCCAGCACTCTGGATAGTAGCAATCAGCCCCAGCATTTT. It encodes CASTLDSSNQPQHF.

The rearrangement links TRBV20-1 to TRBJ2-7; D is undetermined. TRBJ2-5 matches the DNA end more closely, so the J call is doubtful. Germline V CDR1 and CDR2: DFQATT, SNEGSKA (reference sequence). The CDR3 is made up of 14 amino acids. This CDR3 reads CSARESGQVETQYF. The CDR3 coding sequence is TGCAGTGCTAGAGAGTCCGGGCAGGTCGAGACCCAGTACTTC.

The chain carries TRBV11-2 and TRBJ2-5, with D unresolved. CDR3 length: 14 residues. V was cut by 6 bases and J by 0 bases, with 11 bases left in between. Looked up from germline, CDR1 is SGHAT and CDR2 is FQNNGV. The CDR3 sequence is CASRRASDQETQYF. The CDR3 DNA follows: TGTGCCAGCAGAAGAGCAAGCGACCAAGAGACCCAGTACTTC.

Of note for this clonotype: At one of its ends the junction is not consistent with the germline gene, which may arise from a read error. The V gene is TRBV29-1, the J gene TRBJ2-5, with D hard to call. The CDR3 spans 13 residues. Germline loops: CDR1 SQVTM, CDR2 ANQGSEA. CDR3 protein: CNVDRTVQETQYF. CDR3 DNA: TGCAACGTTGATAGGACGGTTCAAGAGACCCAGTACTTC. Variable domain in full (rest from reference TRBV29-1 and TRBJ2-5): SAVISQKPSRDICQRGTSLTIQCQVDSQVTMMFWYRQQPGQSLTLIATANQGSEATYESGFVIDKFPISRPNLTFSTLTVSNMSPEDSSIYLCNVDRTVQETQYFGPGTRLLVL.

In this sample, this clonotype turned up a few times. The rearrangement links TRBV11-2 to TRBJ2-1, with unresolved D. Germline V gene lookup returns CDR1 SGHAT and CDR2 FQNNGV. V was pared by 1 base and J by 9 bases, with 16 bases between. The CDR3 consists of 15 residues. The CDR3 reads CASSLVRLGSIEQFF. In DNA, the CDR3 is TGTGCCAGCAGCTTAGTTCGGCTAGGATCCATTGAGCAGTTCTTC.

This chain uses TRBV24-1 with TRBJ2-5; D remains unclear. Trimming removed 3 bases at V and 5 bases at J, with 9 bases between. The CDR3 is 13 residues long. CDR1 KGHDR and CDR2 SFDVKD come from the germline V gene. The CDR3 DNA follows: TGTGCCACCAGTGATGGTCGGGTGGAGACCCAGTACTTC. The encoded protein is CATSDGRVETQYF.

This clonotype was observed many times. V gene TRBV7-8 combines with J gene TRBJ2-1; 9 bases are a match to TRBD2. The CDR3 covers 16 residues. The V gene end was trimmed by 2 bases and the J gene end by 7 bases; junction bases not matched to a gene: 9. The germline V gene has CDR1 SGHVS and CDR2 FQNEAQ. The CDR3 region has the DNA TGTGCCAGCAGCTTAAGAATAGCGGGAGATTCGAATGAGCAGTTCTTC. The encoded protein is CASSLRIAGDSNEQFF.

V gene TRBV4-1 combines with J gene TRBJ2-3; 12 nucleotides align to TRBD2. With 0 bases clipped from V and 2 bases from J, the junction kept 6 bases outside the gene matches. The CDR3 has 18 amino acids. Germline V gives CDR1 MGHRA, CDR2 YSYEKL. The CDR3 DNA is TGCGCCAGCAGCCAAGATGCGCTAGCGGGAGGGCACACAGATACGCAGTATTTT. Its translation is CASSQDALAGGHTDTQYF.

The rearrangement uses TRBV11-1 and TRBJ2-3, with D possibly being TRBD2 (5 bases). V gave up 1 base and J gave up 0 bases, with 11 bases separating them. Germline loops: CDR1 SGHAT, CDR2 FQDESV (reference sequence). CDR3 length: 16 amino acids. The chain's CDR3 is CASSLESLASTDTQYF. Here the CDR3 DNA reads TGTGCCAGCAGCTTAGAAAGCCTAGCTAGCACAGATACGCAGTATTTT.

The chain recombines TRBV28 with TRBJ2-7; D is possibly TRBD1 or TRBD2 (6 bases each). Trimming cost V 1 base and J 2 bases, with 15 bases left between them. CDR1 is MDHEN, CDR2 SYDVKM, per germline. The CDR3 runs to 16 residues. CDR3 in DNA: TGTGCCAGCAGTTTATTTGGGGGGCGAAAAGCCTACGAGCAGTACTTC. Encoded protein: CASSLFGGRKAYEQYF.

This clonotype was counted a few times. The V and J genes are TRBV28 and TRBJ1-5; D is ambiguous. V lost 6 bases to trimming and J lost 0 bases, with 9 bases between them. This CDR3 is built from 14 residues. Germline CDR1 and CDR2: MDHEN and SYDVKM. CDR3 nucleotides: TGTGCCAGCAGCTCAATAAGTAGCAATCAGCCCCAGCATTTT. Encoded protein: CASSSISSNQPQHF.

With regard to this clonotype: This may come from a read error, since a much larger clone is one base off. The DNA of the CDR3 is TGTGCCAGCACCGCTCCGGGACAAGGCTACGAGCAGTACTTC. It encodes CASTAPGQGYEQYF. The chain has TRBV28 and TRBJ2-4, with D possibly TRBD1 on 6 matching bases. TRBJ2-7 matches the DNA end more closely, so the J call is doubtful. The CDR3 has 14 residues. Germline lookup yields CDR1 MDHEN and CDR2 SYDVKM.

J is TRBJ2-1 and V is TRBV20-1, with unresolved D. This CDR3 comprises 13 residues. CDR1 is DFQATT and CDR2 is SNEGSKA in the germline V gene (reference sequence). Deletions cut 8 bases from V and 5 bases from J, with 16 bases between. DNA for the CDR3: TGCAGTACCCCCGGGTGGGCTAACAATGAGCAGTTCTTC. Amino acid sequence: CSTPGWANNEQFF.

The chain recombines TRBV6-1 with TRBJ1-1; D perhaps matches TRBD1 (5 bases). Trimming cost V 7 bases and J 0 bases, with 9 bases left between them. Germline loops: CDR1 MNHNS, CDR2 SASEGT. The CDR3 runs 13 residues. DNA for the CDR3: TGTGCCAGCAATCAGGGTGTGAACACTGAAGCTTTCTTT. Translating it yields CASNQGVNTEAFF.

The chain carries TRBV28 and TRBJ1-2, with TRBD1 as a possible D gene (5 bases). Trimming took 3 bases from V and 3 from J, leaving 14 bases between them. In germline, CDR1 is MDHEN, CDR2 SYDVKM. This CDR3 spans 15 amino acids. DNA for the CDR3: TGTGCCAGCAGTTTCAGCGGTTCGGGGCACTATGGCTACACCTTC. Translating it yields CASSFSGSGHYGYTF.

This clonotype was counted once. The V gene is TRBV29-1, the J gene TRBJ2-2; the D is unclear. V was trimmed by 4 bases and J by 0 bases, leaving 12 bases between them. Germline CDR1 and CDR2: SQVTM and ANQGSEA. CDR3 size: 15 residues. The CDR3 DNA sequence: TGCAGCGTTGGACCTTTAGGTACGAACACCGGGGAGCTGTTTTTT. It specifies CSVGPLGTNTGELFF.

The J gene is TRBJ2-1, the V gene TRBV10-2, with 11 bases that match TRBD2. Germline values: CDR1 WSHSY, CDR2 SAAADI. V dropped 6 bases and J dropped 3; count of bases not matched to a gene: 7. The length of the CDR3 is 16 residues. The CDR3 nucleotides are TGCGCCAGCAGGCAAACTAGCGGGAGATTCTACAATGAGCAGTTCTTC. Translating gives CASRQTSGRFYNEQFF.

This clonotype was counted only a few times. CDR3 residues: CASSLRGAGGHNEQFF. DNA of the CDR3: TGTGCCAGCAGCTTGCGCGGCGCGGGAGGCCACAATGAGCAGTTCTTC. This chain joins TRBV11-3 and TRBJ2-1, with 8 bases aligning to TRBD2. From germline, CDR1 is SGHNT and CDR2 YENEEA. The CDR3 extends over 16 amino acids. Trimming at V came to 3 bases and at J to 5 bases, leaving 9 bases not matched to a gene. Complete variable domain (other parts from reference TRBV11-3 and TRBJ2-1): EAGVVQSPRYKIIEKKQPVAFWCNPISGHNTLYWYLQNLGQGPELLIRYENEEAVDDSQLPKDRFSAERLKGVDSTLKIQPAELGDSAVYLCASSLRGAGGHNEQFFGPGTRLTVL.

This chain connects TRBV18 to TRBJ2-1, with a tentative D call TRBD1 (5 bases). V was trimmed by 3 bases and J by 2 bases, leaving 14 bases between them. Germline V lookup: CDR1 KGHSH, CDR2 LQKENI. This CDR3 has 16 residues. The DNA for the CDR3 is TGTGCCAGCTCACCCAGGACAAAAGGGACCTACAATGAGCAGTTCTTC. This encodes CASSPRTKGTYNEQFF.

The count of this clonotype is one. V and J are TRBV30 and TRBJ2-3, with D tentatively TRBD2 (6 bases). Deletions cut 4 bases from V and 4 bases from J, with 15 bases between. This CDR3 contains 14 residues. Germline V gene lookup returns CDR1 GTSNPN and CDR2 SVGIG (reference sequence). The CDR3 loop is CAWIPGLSPDTQYF. As DNA, the CDR3 is TGTGCCTGGATTCCGGGACTCTCCCCAGATACGCAGTATTTT.

This clonotype showed up just a few times. The chain couples TRBV29-1 to TRBJ1-4; 8 nucleotides align to TRBD1. Germline trimming cut 4 bases from V and 4 bases from J; bases unmatched to any gene: 8. The CDR3 contains 15 residues. Germline CDR1 and CDR2: SQVTM and ANQGSEA. CDR3 sequence: CSVGLQGASNEKLFF. The CDR3 region has the DNA TGCAGCGTTGGTTTGCAGGGGGCAAGTAATGAAAAACTGTTTTTT. Looking up the rest from reference TRBV29-1 and TRBJ1-4 gives the full variable domain: SAVISQKPSRDICQRGTSLTIQCQVDSQVTMMFWYRQQPGQSLTLIATANQGSEATYESGFVIDKFPISRPNLTFSTLTVSNMSPEDSSIYLCSVGLQGASNEKLFFGSGTQLSVL.